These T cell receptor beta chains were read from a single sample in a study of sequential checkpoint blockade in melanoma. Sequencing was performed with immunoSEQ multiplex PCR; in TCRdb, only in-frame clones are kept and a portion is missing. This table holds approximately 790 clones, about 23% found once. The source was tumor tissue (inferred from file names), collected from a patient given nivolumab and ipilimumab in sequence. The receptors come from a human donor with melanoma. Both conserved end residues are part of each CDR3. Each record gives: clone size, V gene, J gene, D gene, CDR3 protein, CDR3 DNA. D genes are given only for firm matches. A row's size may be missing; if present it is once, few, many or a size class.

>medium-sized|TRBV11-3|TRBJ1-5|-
CASSLDRDLRGNQPQHF
TGTGCCAGCAGCTTAGATAGGGACCTGCGTGGCAATCAGCCCCAGCATTTT
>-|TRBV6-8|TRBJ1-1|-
CASTSRQTLDTEAFF
TGTGCCAGCACCTCCAGGCAGACCCTTGACACTGAAGCTTTCTTT
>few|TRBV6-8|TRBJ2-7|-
CASSLRALVSYEQYF
TGTGCCAGCAGCCTAAGGGCCCTGGTATCCTACGAGCAGTACTTC
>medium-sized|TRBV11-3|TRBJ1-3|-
CASSLVGRTSGNTIYF
TGTGCCAGCAGCTTAGTTGGCAGAACCTCTGGAAACACCATATATTTT
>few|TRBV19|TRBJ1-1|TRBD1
CASSIFMTGWNEAFF
TGTGCCAGTAGTATTTTCATGACAGGGTGGAATGAAGCTTTCTTT
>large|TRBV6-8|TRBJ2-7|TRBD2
CATSSGSLDEQYF
TGTGCCACCTCTAGCGGGAGTTTAGACGAGCAGTACTTC
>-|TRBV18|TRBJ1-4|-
CASSPPGVVEKLFF
TGTGCCAGCTCACCACCCGGGGTGGTTGAAAAACTGTTTTTT
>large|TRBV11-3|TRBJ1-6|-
CASSPRLSLASPLHF
TGTGCCAGCAGCCCGAGACTGTCGCTAGCCTCACCCCTCCACTTT
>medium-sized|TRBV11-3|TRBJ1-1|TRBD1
CASSLQGVNTEAFF
TGTGCCAGCAGCTTGCAGGGGGTGAACACTGAAGCTTTCTTT
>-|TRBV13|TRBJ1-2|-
CASSLAGSYGYTF
TGTGCCAGCAGCTTAGCGGGGTCCTATGGCTACACCTTC
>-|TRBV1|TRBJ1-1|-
CASSHPGQRNTEAFF
TGCGCCAGCAGCCACCCGGGACAGAGGAACACTGAAGCTTTCTTT
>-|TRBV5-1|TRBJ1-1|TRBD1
CASRGRQGSGTEAFF
TGCGCCAGCAGAGGCAGACAGGGGTCGGGGACTGAAGCTTTCTTT
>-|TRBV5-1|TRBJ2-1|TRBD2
CASSLDTGGSYNEQFF
TGCGCCAGCAGCTTGGATACGGGAGGCTCCTACAATGAGCAGTTCTTC
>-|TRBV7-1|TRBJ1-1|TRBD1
CASSVTGGAEAFF
TGTGCCAGCAGCGTGACAGGGGGAGCTGAAGCTTTCTTT
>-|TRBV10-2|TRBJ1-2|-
CASSSFIGGYTF
TGCGCCAGCAGTTCATTTATAGGGGGCTACACCTTC
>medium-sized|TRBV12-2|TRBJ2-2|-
CACPGTQNTGELFF
TGTGCCTGCCCAGGGACACAAAACACCGGGGAGCTGTTTTTT
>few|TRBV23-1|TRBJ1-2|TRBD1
CASSQGMTGYHGYTF
TGCGCCAGCAGCCAAGGCATGACAGGGTACCATGGCTACACCTTC
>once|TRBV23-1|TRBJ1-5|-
CASSPWQGLRNNSNQPQHF
TGCGCCAGCAGTCCCTGGCAGGGACTACGAAACAATAGCAATCAGCCCCAGCATTTT
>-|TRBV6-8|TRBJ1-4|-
CASSYFGGTNEKLFF
TGTGCCAGCAGTTACTTTGGGGGCACTAATGAAAAACTGTTTTTT
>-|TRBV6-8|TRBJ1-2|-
CASSSSFAVTRGGYTF
TGTGCCAGCAGTTCTTCCTTTGCCGTGACAAGAGGTGGCTACACCTTC
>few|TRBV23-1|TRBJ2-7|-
CASSRSLTSSLEQYF
TGCGCCAGCAGCCGATCCTTGACCTCGTCGTTGGAGCAGTACTTC
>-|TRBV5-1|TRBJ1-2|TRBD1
CASSLVVGQNGYTF
TGCGCCAGCAGCTTGGTAGTGGGACAGAATGGCTACACCTTC
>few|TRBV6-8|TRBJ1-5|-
CASNGPSNQPQHF
TGTGCCAGCAACGGACCGAGCAATCAGCCCCAGCATTTT
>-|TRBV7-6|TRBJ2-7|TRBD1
CASTPDRGRSEQYF
TGTGCCAGCACTCCCGACAGGGGTCGGAGCGAGCAGTACTTC
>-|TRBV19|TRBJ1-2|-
CASSPTGPYYGYTF
TGTGCCAGTAGTCCCACGGGCCCCTACTATGGCTACACCTTC
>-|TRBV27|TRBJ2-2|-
CASSLRAGTGELFF
TGTGCCAGCAGTTTAAGGGCCGGAACCGGGGAGCTGTTTTTT
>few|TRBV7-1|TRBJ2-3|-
CASSLTRSDTQYF
TGTGCCAGCAGCTTAACTAGATCAGATACGCAGTATTTT
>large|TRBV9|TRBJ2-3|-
CASSTDPSTDTQYF
TGTGCCAGCAGCACGGATCCCAGCACAGATACGCAGTATTTT
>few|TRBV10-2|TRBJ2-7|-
CASSESTGIIEQYF
TGCGCCAGCAGTGAGTCGACGGGGATTATCGAGCAGTACTTC
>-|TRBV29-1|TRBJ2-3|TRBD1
CSVDWTGGTDTQYF
TGCAGCGTTGACTGGACAGGCGGCACAGATACGCAGTATTTT
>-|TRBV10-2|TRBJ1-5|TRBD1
CASRTGTGMNQPQHF
TGCGCCAGCCGCACCGGGACAGGGATGAATCAGCCCCAGCATTTT
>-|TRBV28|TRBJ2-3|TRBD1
CASSLRTGGADTQYF
TGTGCCAGCAGTCTCCGGACAGGGGGCGCAGATACGCAGTATTTT
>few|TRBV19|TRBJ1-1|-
CASSIGYMREAFF
TGTGCCAGTAGTATAGGGTACATGAGAGAAGCTTTCTTT
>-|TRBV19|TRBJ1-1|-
CASSPRENTEAFF
TGTGCCAGTAGTCCACGGGAGAACACTGAAGCTTTCTTT
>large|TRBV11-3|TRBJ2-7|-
CASSFETGVSGSGSYEQYF
TGTGCCAGCAGCTTCGAGACTGGGGTTTCCGGGAGCGGGTCGTACGAGCAGTACTTC
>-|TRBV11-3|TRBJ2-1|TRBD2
CASASGDSYNEQFF
TGTGCCAGCGCTAGCGGGGACTCCTACAATGAGCAGTTCTTC
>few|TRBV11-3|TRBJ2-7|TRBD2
CASSLNRGLAGPYEQYF
TGTGCCAGCAGCTTAAACCGGGGACTAGCGGGACCCTACGAGCAGTACTTC
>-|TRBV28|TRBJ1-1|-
CASTPKGVNTEAFF
TGTGCCAGCACCCCGAAGGGGGTGAACACTGAAGCTTTCTTT
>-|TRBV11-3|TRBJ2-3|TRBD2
CASSLVAGDYTQYF
TGTGCCAGCAGCTTAGTGGCGGGAGATTATACGCAGTATTTT
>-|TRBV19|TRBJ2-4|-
CASQLSGSKNIQYF
TGTGCCAGTCAACTCTCGGGCTCCAAAAACATTCAGTACTTC
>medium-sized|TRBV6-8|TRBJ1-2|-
CAISGGLRGREADGYTF
TGTGCCATCAGTGGGGGGCTCCGGGGCAGAGAAGCCGATGGCTACACCTTC
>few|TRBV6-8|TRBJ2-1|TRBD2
CASSYSSGGGELFF
TGTGCCAGCAGTTACTCTTCGGGAGGCGGGGAATTGTTCTTC
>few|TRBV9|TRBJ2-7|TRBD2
CASSVGSLAGYEQYF
TGTGCCAGCAGCGTAGGAAGTCTAGCGGGCTACGAGCAGTACTTC
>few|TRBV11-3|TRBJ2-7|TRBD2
CASSSVTSGRAHEQYF
TGTGCCAGCAGCTCGGTTACTAGCGGGAGGGCCCACGAGCAGTACTTC
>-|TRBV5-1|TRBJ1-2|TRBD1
CASSPWTGGFNYGYTF
TGCGCCAGCAGCCCCTGGACAGGGGGCTTTAACTATGGCTACACCTTC
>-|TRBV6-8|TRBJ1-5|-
CASSDRTDLSNQPQHF
TGTGCCAGCAGTGACCGTACGGACCTTAGCAATCAGCCCCAGCATTTT
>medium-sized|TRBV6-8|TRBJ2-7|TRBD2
CASSYSGKGYEQYF
TGTGCCAGCAGTTACAGCGGGAAAGGCTACGAGCAGTACTTC
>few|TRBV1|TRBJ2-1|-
CASSQDGNRYNEQFF
TGCGCCAGCAGCCAAGACGGGAATAGATACAATGAGCAGTTCTTC
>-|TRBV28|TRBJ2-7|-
CASSSLGQGSEQYF
TGTGCCAGCAGTTCCTTGGGGCAGGGCTCCGAGCAGTACTTC
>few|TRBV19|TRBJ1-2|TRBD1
CASSVRQGAGSNYGYTF
TGTGCCAGTAGTGTCAGACAGGGGGCCGGTTCTAACTATGGCTACACCTTC
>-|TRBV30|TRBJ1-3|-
CAWSGLRLSGNTIYF
TGTGCCTGGAGTGGTCTCAGGTTGTCTGGAAACACCATATATTTT
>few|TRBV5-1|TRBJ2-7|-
CASSATRSSGGEQYF
TGCGCCAGCAGCGCAACCCGATCCTCCGGGGGAGAGCAGTACTTC
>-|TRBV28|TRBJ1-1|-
CASSLLWGQRSDTEAFF
TGTGCCAGCAGTTTATTGTGGGGGCAAAGGTCGGACACTGAAGCTTTCTTT
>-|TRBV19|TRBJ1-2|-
CASSRGGGFRYGYTF
TGTGCCAGTAGTAGGGGTGGGGGATTCCGTTATGGCTACACCTTC
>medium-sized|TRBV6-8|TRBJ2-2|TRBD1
CASSYSGAGGTGELFF
TGTGCCAGCAGTTACTCTGGGGCAGGGGGCACCGGGGAGCTGTTTTTT
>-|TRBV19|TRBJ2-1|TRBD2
CASSIPSGSYNEQFF
TGTGCCAGTAGTATCCCTAGCGGATCCTACAATGAGCAGTTCTTC
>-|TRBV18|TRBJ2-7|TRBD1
CASSPLGTGGWYEQYF
TGTGCCAGCTCACCACTGGGGACAGGGGGTTGGTACGAGCAGTACTTC
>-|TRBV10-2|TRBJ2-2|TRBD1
CASRSLQGVSNTGELFF
TGCGCCAGCCGTTCGCTTCAGGGGGTATCGAACACCGGGGAGCTGTTTTTT
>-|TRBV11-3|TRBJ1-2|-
CASSSPGSPPSGEGTF
TGTGCCAGCAGCTCCCCGGGCAGCCCACCGTCGGGGGAAGGCACCTTC